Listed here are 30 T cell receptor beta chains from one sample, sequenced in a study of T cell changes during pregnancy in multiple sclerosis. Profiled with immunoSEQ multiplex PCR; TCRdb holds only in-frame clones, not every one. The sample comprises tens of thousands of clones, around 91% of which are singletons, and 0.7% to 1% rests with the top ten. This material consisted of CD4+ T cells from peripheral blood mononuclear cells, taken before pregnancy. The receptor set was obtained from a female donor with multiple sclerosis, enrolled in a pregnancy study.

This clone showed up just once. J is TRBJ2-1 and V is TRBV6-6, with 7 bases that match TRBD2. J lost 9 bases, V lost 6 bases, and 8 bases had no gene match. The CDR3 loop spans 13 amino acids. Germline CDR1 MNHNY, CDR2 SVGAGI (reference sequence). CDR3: CASRSGAGGEQFF. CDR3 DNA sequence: TGTGCCAGCAGGAGCGGGGCCGGCGGTGAGCAGTTCTTC.

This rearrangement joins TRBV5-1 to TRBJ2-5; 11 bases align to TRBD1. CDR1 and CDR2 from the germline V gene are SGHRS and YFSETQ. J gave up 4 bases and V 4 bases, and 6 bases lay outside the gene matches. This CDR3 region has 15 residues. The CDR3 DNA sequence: TGCGCCAGCAGCCCGCGGACAGGGGGCGCAGAGACCCAGTACTTC. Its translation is CASSPRTGGAETQYF.

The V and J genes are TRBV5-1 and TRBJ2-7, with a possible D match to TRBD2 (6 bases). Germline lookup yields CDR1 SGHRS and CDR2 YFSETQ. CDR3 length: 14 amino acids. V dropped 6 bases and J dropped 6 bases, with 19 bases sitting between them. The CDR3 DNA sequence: TGCGCCAGCAATCGGGACTCTCCTCTCTCCGAGCAGTACTTC. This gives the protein CASNRDSPLSEQYF.

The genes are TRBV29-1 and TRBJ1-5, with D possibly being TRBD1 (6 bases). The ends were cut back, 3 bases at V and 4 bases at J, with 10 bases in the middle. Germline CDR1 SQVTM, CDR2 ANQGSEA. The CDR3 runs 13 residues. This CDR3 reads CSVDQGSNQPQHF. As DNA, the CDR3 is TGCAGCGTTGACCAGGGGTCGAATCAGCCCCAGCATTTT.

In DNA, the CDR3 is TGTGCCAGCCCCCCCAAGACAGGGCCGTCCTATGGCTACACCTTC. Its translation: CASPPKTGPSYGYTF. The gene calls are TRBV27 and TRBJ1-2; TRBD1 agrees at 7 bases. This CDR3 has 15 amino acids. V was pared by 8 bases and J by 4 bases, with 13 bases of the junction left unmatched. Germline CDR1 reads MNHEY; CDR2 reads SMNVEV (reference sequence).

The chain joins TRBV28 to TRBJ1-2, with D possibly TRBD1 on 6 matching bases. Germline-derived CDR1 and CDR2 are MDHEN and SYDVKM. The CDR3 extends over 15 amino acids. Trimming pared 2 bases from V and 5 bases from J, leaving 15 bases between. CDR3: CASSLGDITGYGYTF. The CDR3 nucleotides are TGTGCCAGCAGTTTAGGGGACATAACTGGATATGGCTACACCTTC.

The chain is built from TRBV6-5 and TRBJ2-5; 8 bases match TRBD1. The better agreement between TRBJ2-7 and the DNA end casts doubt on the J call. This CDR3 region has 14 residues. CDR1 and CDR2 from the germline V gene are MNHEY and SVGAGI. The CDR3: CASRQGQGSYEQYF. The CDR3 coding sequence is TGTGCCAGCAGACAAGGACAGGGCTCCTACGAGCAGTACTTC.

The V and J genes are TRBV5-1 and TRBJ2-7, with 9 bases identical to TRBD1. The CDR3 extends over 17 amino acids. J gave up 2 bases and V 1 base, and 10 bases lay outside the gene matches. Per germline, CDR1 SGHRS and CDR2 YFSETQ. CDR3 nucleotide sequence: TGCGCCAGCAGCTTGAATAGTCCCGGGACAGGGACCTACGAGCAGTACTTC. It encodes CASSLNSPGTGTYEQYF.

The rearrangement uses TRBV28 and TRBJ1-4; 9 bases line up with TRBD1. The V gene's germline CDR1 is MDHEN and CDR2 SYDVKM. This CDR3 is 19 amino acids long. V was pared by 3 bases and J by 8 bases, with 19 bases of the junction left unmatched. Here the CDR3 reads CASSFHKSLLQGADEKLFF. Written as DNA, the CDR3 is TGTGCCAGCAGTTTTCACAAATCCTTACTACAGGGGGCTGACGAAAAACTGTTTTTT.

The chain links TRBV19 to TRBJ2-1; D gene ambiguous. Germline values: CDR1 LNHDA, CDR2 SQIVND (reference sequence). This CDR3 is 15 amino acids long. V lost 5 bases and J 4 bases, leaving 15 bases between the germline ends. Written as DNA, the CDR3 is TGTGCCAGTAGTCCGCCCCTCACGGTTTACAATGAGCAGTTCTTC. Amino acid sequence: CASSPPLTVYNEQFF. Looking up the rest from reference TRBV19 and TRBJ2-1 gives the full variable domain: DGGITQSPKYLFRKEGQNVTLSCEQNLNHDAMYWYRQDPGQGLRLIYYSQIVNDFQKGDIAEGYSVSREKKESFPLTVTSAQKNPTAFYLCASSPPLTVYNEQFFGPGTRLTVL.

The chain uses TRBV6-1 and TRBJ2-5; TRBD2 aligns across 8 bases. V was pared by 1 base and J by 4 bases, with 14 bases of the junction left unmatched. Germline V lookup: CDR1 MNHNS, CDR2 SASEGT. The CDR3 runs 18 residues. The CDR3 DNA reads TGTGCCAGCAGTGAAGAAGAGGGAGCGGGAGTCGTCAGAGAGACCCAGTACTTC. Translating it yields CASSEEEGAGVVRETQYF.

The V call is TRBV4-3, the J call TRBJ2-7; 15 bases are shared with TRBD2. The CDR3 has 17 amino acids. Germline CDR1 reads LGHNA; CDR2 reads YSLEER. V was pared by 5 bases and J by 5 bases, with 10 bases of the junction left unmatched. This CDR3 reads CASSTGLAGGPVDEQYF. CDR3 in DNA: TGCGCCAGCAGCACAGGACTAGCGGGAGGGCCCGTGGACGAGCAGTACTTC.

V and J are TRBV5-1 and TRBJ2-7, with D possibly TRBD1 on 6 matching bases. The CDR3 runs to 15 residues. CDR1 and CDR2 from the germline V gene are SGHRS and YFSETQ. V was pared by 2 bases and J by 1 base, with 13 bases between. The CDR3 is CASSLLGTTSYEQYF. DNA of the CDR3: TGCGCCAGCAGCTTACTGGGGACAACTTCCTACGAGCAGTACTTC.

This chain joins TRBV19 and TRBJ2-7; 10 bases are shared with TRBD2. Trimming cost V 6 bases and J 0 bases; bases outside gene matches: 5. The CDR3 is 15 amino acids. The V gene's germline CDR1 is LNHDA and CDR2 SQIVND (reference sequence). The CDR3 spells CASRGLATSSYEQYF. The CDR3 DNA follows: TGTGCCAGTAGGGGACTAGCGACGAGCTCCTACGAGCAGTACTTC. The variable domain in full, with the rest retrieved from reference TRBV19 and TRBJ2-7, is DGGITQSPKYLFRKEGQNVTLSCEQNLNHDAMYWYRQDPGQGLRLIYYSQIVNDFQKGDIAEGYSVSREKKESFPLTVTSAQKNPTAFYLCASRGLATSSYEQYFGPGTRLTVT.

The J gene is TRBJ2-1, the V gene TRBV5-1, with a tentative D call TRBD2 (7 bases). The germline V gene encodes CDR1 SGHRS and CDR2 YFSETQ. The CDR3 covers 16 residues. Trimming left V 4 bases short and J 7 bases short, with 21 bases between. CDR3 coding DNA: TGCGCCAGCAGCCTAGTCGGGGGGCGCATTGTAAATGAGCAGTTCTTC. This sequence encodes CASSLVGGRIVNEQFF.

The CDR3, as DNA: TGTGCCAGTAGTTTAGGCCCGGGAGGGACTGAAGCTTTCTTT. It codes for CASSLGPGGTEAFF. The V call is TRBV19, the J call TRBJ1-1; D is uncertain. V was trimmed by 5 bases and J by 5 bases, leaving 15 bases between them. The CDR3 consists of 14 residues. CDR1 LNHDA and CDR2 SQIVND come from the germline V gene (reference sequence).

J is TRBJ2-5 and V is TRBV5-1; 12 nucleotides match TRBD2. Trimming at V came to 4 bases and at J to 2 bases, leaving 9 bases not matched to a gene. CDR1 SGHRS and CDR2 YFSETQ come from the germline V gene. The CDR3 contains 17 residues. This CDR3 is CASSTGLAGTLQETQYF. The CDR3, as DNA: TGCGCCAGCAGCACGGGACTAGCGGGTACACTTCAAGAGACCCAGTACTTC. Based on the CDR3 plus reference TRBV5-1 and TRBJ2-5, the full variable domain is KAGVTQTPRYLIKTRGQQVTLSCSPISGHRSVSWYQQTPGQGLQFLFEYFSETQRNKGNFPGRFSGRQFSNSRSEMNVSTLELGDSALYLCASSTGLAGTLQETQYFGPGTRLLVL.

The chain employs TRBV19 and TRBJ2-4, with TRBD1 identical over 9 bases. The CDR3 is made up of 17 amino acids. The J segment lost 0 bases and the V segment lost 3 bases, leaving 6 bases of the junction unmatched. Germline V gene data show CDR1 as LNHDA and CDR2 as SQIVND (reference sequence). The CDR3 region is CASSIKTGGVAKNIQYF. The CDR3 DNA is TGTGCCAGTAGTATTAAGACAGGGGGAGTAGCCAAAAACATTCAGTACTTC.

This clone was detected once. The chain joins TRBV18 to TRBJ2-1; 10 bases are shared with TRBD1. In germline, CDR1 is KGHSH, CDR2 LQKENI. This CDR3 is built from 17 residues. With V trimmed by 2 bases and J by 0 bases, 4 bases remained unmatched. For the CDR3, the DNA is TGTGCCAGCTCACCATGGGGACAGGGGAGCTCCTACAATGAGCAGTTCTTC. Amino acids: CASSPWGQGSSYNEQFF.

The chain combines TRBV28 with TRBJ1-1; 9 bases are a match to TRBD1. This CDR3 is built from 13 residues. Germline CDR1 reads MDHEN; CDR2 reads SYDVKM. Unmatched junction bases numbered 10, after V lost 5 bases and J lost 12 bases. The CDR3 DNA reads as TGTGCCAGCAGTCCTCGAACAGGGGGCTTAACTTTCTTT. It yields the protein CASSPRTGGLTFF. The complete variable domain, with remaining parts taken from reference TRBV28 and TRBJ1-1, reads DVKVTQSSRYLVKRTGEKVFLECVQDMDHENMFWYRQDPGLGLRLIYFSYDVKMKEKGDIPEGYSVSREKKERFSLILESASTNQTSMYLCASSPRTGGLTFFGQGTRLTVV.

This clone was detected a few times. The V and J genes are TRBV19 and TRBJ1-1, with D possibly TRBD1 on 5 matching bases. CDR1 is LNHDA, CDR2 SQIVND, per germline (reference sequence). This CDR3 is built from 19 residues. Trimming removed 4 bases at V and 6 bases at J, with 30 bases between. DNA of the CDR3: TGTGCCAGTAGTAAGGGAGATCGGTGGTCCGGGGGAAGAAGAGCTGAAGCTTTCTTT. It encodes CASSKGDRWSGGRRAEAFF.

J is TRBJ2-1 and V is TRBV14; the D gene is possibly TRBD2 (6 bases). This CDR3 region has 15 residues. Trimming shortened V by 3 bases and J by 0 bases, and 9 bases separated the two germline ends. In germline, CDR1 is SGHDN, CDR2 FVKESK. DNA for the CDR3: TGTGCCAGCAGCCAGGAGACTAGCTCCTACAATGAGCAGTTCTTC. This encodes CASSQETSSYNEQFF.

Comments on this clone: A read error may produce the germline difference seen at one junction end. The CDR3 DNA reads as TGTGCCAGCAGTCCTACAGGCCCCTCGAAAACATTT. It is translated as CASSPTGPSKTF. J is TRBJ1-6 and V is TRBV28; D is perhaps TRBD1 (5 bases). The CDR3 length is 12 residues. Germline V lookup: CDR1 MDHEN, CDR2 SYDVKM.

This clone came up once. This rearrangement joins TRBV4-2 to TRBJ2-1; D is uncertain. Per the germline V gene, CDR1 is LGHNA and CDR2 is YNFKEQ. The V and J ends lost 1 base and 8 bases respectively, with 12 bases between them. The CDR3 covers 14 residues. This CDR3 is CASSQGTARDEQFF. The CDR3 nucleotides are TGTGCCAGCAGCCAAGGTACCGCTCGGGATGAGCAGTTCTTC.

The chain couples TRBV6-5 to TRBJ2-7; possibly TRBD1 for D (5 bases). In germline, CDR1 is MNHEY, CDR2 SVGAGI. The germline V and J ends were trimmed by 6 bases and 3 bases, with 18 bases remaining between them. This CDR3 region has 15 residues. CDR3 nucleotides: TGTGCCAGCAGCCCAACAGGTGTCCTTAGCTACGAGCAGTACTTC. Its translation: CASSPTGVLSYEQYF.

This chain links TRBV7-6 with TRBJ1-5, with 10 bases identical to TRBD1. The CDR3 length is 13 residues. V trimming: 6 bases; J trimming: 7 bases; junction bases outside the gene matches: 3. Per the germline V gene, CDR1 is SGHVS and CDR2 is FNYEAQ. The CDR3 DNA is TGTGCCAGCAGTCGGGACAGGGGACAGCCCCAGCATTTT. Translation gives CASSRDRGQPQHF.

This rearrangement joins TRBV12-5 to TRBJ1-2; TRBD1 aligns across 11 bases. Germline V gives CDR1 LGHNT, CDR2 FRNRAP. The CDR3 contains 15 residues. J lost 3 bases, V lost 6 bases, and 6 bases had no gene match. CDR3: CASGLGTGGDYGYTF. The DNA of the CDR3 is TGTGCTAGTGGACTCGGGACAGGGGGAGACTATGGCTACACCTTC.

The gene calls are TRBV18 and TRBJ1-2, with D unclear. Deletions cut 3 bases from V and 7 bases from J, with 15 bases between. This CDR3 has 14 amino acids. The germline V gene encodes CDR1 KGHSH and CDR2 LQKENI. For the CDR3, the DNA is TGTGCCAGCTCACCTCTGTGGGGAGAGGGTGGCTACACCTTC. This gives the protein CASSPLWGEGGYTF.

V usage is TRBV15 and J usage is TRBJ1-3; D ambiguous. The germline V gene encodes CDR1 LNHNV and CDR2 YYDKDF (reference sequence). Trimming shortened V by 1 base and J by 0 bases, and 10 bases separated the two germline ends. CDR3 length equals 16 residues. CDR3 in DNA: TGTGCCACCAGCAGAGGCCCCGCCGGCTCTGGAAACACCATATATTTT. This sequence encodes CATSRGPAGSGNTIYF.

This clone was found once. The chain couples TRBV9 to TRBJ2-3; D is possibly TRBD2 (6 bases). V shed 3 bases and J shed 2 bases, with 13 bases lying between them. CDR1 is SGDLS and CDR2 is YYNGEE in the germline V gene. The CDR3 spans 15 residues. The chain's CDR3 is CASSAGGAYTDTQYF. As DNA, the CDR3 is TGTGCCAGCAGCGCCGGAGGGGCCTACACAGATACGCAGTATTTT.